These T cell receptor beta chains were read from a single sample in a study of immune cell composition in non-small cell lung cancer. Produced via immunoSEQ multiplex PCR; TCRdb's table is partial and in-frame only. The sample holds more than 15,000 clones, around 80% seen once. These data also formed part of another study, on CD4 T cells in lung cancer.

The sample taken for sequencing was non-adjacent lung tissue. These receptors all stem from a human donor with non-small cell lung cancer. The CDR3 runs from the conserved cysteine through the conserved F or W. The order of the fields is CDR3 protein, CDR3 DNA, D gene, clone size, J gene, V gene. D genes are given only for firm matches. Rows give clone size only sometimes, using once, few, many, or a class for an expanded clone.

CASSPLGLAGGTDTQYF | TGTGCCAGCTCACCCTTGGGACTAGCGGGGGGCACAGATACGCAGTATTTT | TRBD2 | - | TRBJ2-3 | TRBV18
CASSYSQQGGDQPQHF | TGTGCCAGCAGTTACTCACAACAGGGGGGAGATCAGCCCCAGCATTTT | TRBD1 | - | TRBJ1-5 | TRBV6-5
CASIGGDNYGYTF | TGTGCCAGCATCGGGGGAGATAACTATGGCTACACCTTC | - | - | TRBJ1-2 | TRBV2
CASNVDRYYEQYF | TGTGCCAGCAACGTAGACAGATACTACGAGCAGTACTTC | - | - | TRBJ2-7 | TRBV6-6
CASSFVLGQGRNEQFF | TGTGCCAGCAGTTTCGTTCTCGGACAGGGTAGGAATGAGCAGTTCTTC | TRBD1 | - | TRBJ2-1 | TRBV27
CASSDRVNTEAFF | TGCGCCAGCAGTGACAGGGTGAACACTGAAGCTTTCTTT | - | few | TRBJ1-1 | TRBV10-2
CASSPRGVLKRENTEAFF | TGCGCCAGCAGCCCAAGGGGGGTCCTAAAAAGGGAGAACACTGAAGCTTTCTTT | - | - | TRBJ1-1 | TRBV5-1
CASSATSGGATQYF | TGTGCCAGCAGCGCGACTAGCGGGGGAGCCACGCAGTATTTT | TRBD2 | - | TRBJ2-3 | TRBV7-3
CASSPPGTFSYNEQFF | TGTGCCAGCAGCCCCCCCGGGACATTCTCCTACAATGAGCAGTTCTTC | - | - | TRBJ2-1 | TRBV7-3
CASSLAGGDYGYTF | TGTGCCAGCAGCTTAGCGGGAGGAGACTATGGCTACACCTTC | - | - | TRBJ1-2 | TRBV7-8
CASSISRSNSPLHF | TGTGCCAGTAGTATATCCAGGAGTAATTCACCCCTCCACTTT | - | once | TRBJ1-6 | TRBV19
CATGAASGDTIYF | TGTGCCACCGGGGCAGCGAGCGGGGACACCATATATTTT | - | - | TRBJ1-3 | TRBV6-5
CASSVWTGSMGNTEAFF | TGTGCCAGCAGCGTATGGACGGGTTCCATGGGGAACACTGAAGCTTTCTTT | - | - | TRBJ1-1 | TRBV9
CASSQEAQYEQFF | TGCGCCAGCAGCCAAGAAGCCCAGTATGAGCAGTTCTTC | - | once | TRBJ2-1 | TRBV4-1
CASSFGQPTGGQFF | TGTGCCAGCAGTTTTGGACAGCCTACAGGTGGGCAGTTCTTC | - | - | TRBJ2-1 | TRBV6-6
CASSPSGGAYEQYF | TGTGCCAGCAGCCCAAGCGGGGGGGCTTACGAGCAGTACTTC | TRBD2 | - | TRBJ2-7 | TRBV9
CASSSPDRVAEAFF | TGTGCCAGTAGTTCTCCGGACAGGGTAGCTGAAGCTTTCTTT | TRBD1 | few | TRBJ1-1 | TRBV19
CASSQGAEVGTEYNEQFF | TGCGCCAGCAGCCAAGGTGCGGAGGTAGGGACAGAGTACAATGAGCAGTTCTTC | TRBD1 | - | TRBJ2-1 | TRBV4-3
CASSLWPGIGNTIYF | TGTGCCAGCAGCTTGTGGCCGGGGATAGGAAACACCATATATTTT | - | - | TRBJ1-3 | TRBV5-5
CASSPYGGLDTQYF | TGTGCCAGCAGCCCCTACGGGGGGCTCGATACGCAGTATTTT | - | - | TRBJ2-3 | TRBV9
CATGQYTEAFF | TGTGCCACGGGACAGTACACTGAAGCTTTCTTT | TRBD1 | - | TRBJ1-1 | TRBV19
CSVEDPGRGRAGGYTF | TGCAGCGTTGAAGATCCGGGCAGGGGGCGCGCGGGTGGCTACACCTTC | TRBD1 | - | TRBJ1-2 | TRBV29-1
CASNAGTKGQPQHF | TGTGCCAGCAATGCCGGGACCAAGGGGCAGCCCCAGCATTTT | - | few | TRBJ1-5 | TRBV2
CASSLSLPGGNTGELFF | TGTGCCAGCAGCCTTTCTCTGCCGGGGGGGAACACCGGGGAGCTGTTTTTT | TRBD2 | - | TRBJ2-2 | TRBV14